There are a few counts of the clone carrying this T cell receptor (beta chain). What it binds is not known. This entry is derived from a study of T-cell reconstitution after alpha-beta-depleted transplantation in children. Study-level findings and limits: When one year had passed after transplant, most T-cell counts and diversity came from newly produced T cells. Reported findings indicate that, about two months after transplant, alpha-beta T cells came from several hundred expanded clones, which were derived from non-depleted graft cells. Recipient T cells and thymic progenitors that survived gave rise to the high TCRbeta diversity observed at day 60 in some patients.

The V gene's germline CDR1 is SGHTA and CDR2 FQGNSA. The CDR3 runs to 16 residues. Trimming took off 2 bases at V and 0 bases at J, with 11 bases between the two ends. A TCRbeta library incorporating unique molecular identifiers was prepared. TCRdb independently ran MiXCR on the PCR reads; one entry per CDR3 protein. The sample lists under 50,000 distinct CDR3 sequences, roughly half seen once, with more than 30% in the top ten. Sample: peripheral blood, taken before TCRalphabeta/CD19-depleted stem cell transplant. V gene TRBV7-2 combines with J gene TRBJ2-1; no clear D. The origin of this receptor is a boy under two years old with SCID, due to receive a stem cell transplant. As DNA, the CDR3 is TGTGCCAGCAGCTTAAACGCCCGCGTCTCCTACAATGAGCAGTTCTTC. Translating gives CASSLNARVSYNEQFF.